This TCR beta chain derives from a study of OX40 agonist ivuxolimab in advanced cancers. The V gene's germline CDR1 is SGHAT and CDR2 FQNNGV. The ends were cut back, 5 bases at V and 2 bases at J, with 13 bases in the middle. The CDR3 has 15 amino acids. Clones were read by immunoSEQ multiplex PCR, and TCRdb kept only the in-frame ones, dropping some. Of more than 80,000 clones listed, about 86% are singletons. Sequenced here: CD4+ or CD8+ T cells sorted from blood, sampled in a trial of the OX40 agonist ivuxolimab. This clonotype was obtained from an adult with an advanced solid tumor such as melanoma, head and neck, liver or kidney cancer. V is TRBV11-2 and J is TRBJ1-3; a possible D gene is TRBD1 (5 bases). CDR3 in amino acids: CASSPSGRAGNTIYF. In DNA, the CDR3 is TGTGCCAGCAGCCCCTCCGGCAGGGCTGGAAACACCATATATTTT. Full variable domain (rest looked up from reference TRBV11-2 and TRBJ1-3): EAGVAQSPRYKIIEKRQSVAFWCNPISGHATLYWYQQILGQGPKLLIQFQNNGVVDDSQLPKDRFSAERLKGVDSTLKIQPAKLEDSAVYLCASSPSGRAGNTIYFGEGSWLTVV.